Included here is one T cell receptor beta chain sequence, with context. What it binds is not known. These data come from a study of PD-L1 blockade in urothelial cancer. General observations from the study: Having blood TCR clonality under the median before treatment predicted better survival.

Assay: immunoSEQ multiplex PCR; the TCRdb copy retains only in-frame clones and omits some. The table has some 39,000 clones, approximately 85% seen once. Time point specified: peripheral blood 6 weeks after treatment start. Trimming cost V 1 base and J 8 bases; bases outside gene matches: 9. Germline assignment: CDR1 SGHRS and CDR2 YFSETQ. The CDR3 has 16 amino acids. Sequencing used PBMCs, obtained around atezolizumab (anti-PD-L1) treatment. The rearrangement uses TRBV5-1 and TRBJ2-2, with 9 bases that match TRBD1. The source of this sequence is a man between 65 and 85 years old with urothelial cancer. DNA of the CDR3: TGCGCCAGCAGCTTGAGCACAGGGGGCCTGGCAGGGGAGCTGTTTTTT. It specifies CASSLSTGGLAGELFF.